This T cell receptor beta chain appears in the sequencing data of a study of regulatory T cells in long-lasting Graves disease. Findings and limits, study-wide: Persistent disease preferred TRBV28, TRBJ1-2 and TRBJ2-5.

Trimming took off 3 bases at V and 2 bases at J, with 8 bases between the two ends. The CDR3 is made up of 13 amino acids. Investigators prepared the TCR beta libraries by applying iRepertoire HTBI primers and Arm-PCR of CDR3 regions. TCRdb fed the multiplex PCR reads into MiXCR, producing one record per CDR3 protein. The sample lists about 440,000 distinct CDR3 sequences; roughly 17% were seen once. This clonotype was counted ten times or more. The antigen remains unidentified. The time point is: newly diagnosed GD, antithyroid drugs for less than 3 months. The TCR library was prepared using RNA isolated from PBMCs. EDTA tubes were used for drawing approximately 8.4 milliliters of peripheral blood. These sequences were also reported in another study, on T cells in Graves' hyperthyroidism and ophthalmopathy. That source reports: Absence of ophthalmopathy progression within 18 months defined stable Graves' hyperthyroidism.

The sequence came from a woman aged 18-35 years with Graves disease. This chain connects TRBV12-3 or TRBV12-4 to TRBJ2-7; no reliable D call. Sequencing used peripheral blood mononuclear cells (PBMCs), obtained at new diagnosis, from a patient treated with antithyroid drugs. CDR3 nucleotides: TGTGCCAGCAGTTTCAAAGCTCCCTACGAGCAGTACTTC. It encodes CASSFKAPYEQYF.